This entry lists 21 T cell receptor beta chains sequenced from one sample in a study of blood T cells in healthy people across ages. The second PCR ran roughly 6 to 11 cycles with a sample-barcoded 5' primer and J-beta primers. Each CDR3 protein is one row after TCRdb ran MiXCR on the 5' RACE reads. The data contain roughly 500,000 distinct CDR3 sequences, about 25% of them seen just once; the ten biggest clones take up roughly 18%. The sequenced sample consisted of blood. Receptors originate from a woman between 65 and 79 years old in good health.

This chain joins TRBV5-1 and TRBJ2-3, with 9 bases that match TRBD2. The CDR3 totals 18 residues. From germline, CDR1 is SGHRS and CDR2 YFSETQ. V trimming: 0 bases; J trimming: 3 bases; junction bases outside the gene matches: 11. The CDR3 sequence: CASSLEGGLAGRTDTQYF. CDR3 bases: TGCGCCAGCAGCTTGGAAGGCGGGCTAGCGGGAAGAACAGATACGCAGTATTTT.

V usage is TRBV9 and J usage is TRBJ2-5; 9 positions match TRBD1. TRBJ2-1 explains the end of the DNA better; the J call may be wrong. This CDR3 is built from 15 residues. CDR1 is SGDLS and CDR2 is YYNGEE in the germline V gene. The CDR3 DNA follows: TGTGCCAGCGACACTCGCGGACAGGGGAGCGGTGAGCAGTTCTTC. Amino acids: CASDTRGQGSGEQFF.

This chain joins TRBV5-1 and TRBJ2-1, with 7 nucleotides matching TRBD1. Matching the DNA end better, TRBJ2-7 makes the J call doubtful. Germline V gives CDR1 SGHRS, CDR2 YFSETQ. This CDR3 is 14 amino acids long. The CDR3: CASSRSTGNPEQYF. The CDR3 coding sequence is TGCGCCAGCAGCCGCTCGACAGGGAATCCCGAGCAGTACTTC.

The chain employs TRBV2 and TRBJ2-1, with D tentatively TRBD1 (6 bases). The better agreement between TRBJ2-7 and the DNA end casts doubt on the J call. The CDR3 has 17 residues. Germline CDR1 SNHLY, CDR2 FYNNEI. The CDR3: CASSGGPLGRVPYEQYF. CDR3 in DNA: TGTGCCAGCAGTGGGGGGCCCCTCGGCAGGGTTCCCTACGAGCAGTACTTC.

This chain connects TRBV29-1 to TRBJ2-2; 7 bases match TRBD1. V shed 7 bases and J 3 bases; nucleotides not matched to a gene: 14. Germline lookup yields CDR1 SQVTM and CDR2 ANQGSEA. The CDR3 consists of 16 residues. Here the CDR3 reads CSAGGPGGIDTGELFF. The CDR3 bases are TGCAGCGCTGGGGGACCAGGGGGAATTGACACCGGGGAGCTGTTTTTT.

About this clonotype: At one boundary the junction diverges from the germline segment, which might be a read error. The chain couples TRBV5-1 to TRBJ1-1, with D perhaps TRBD1 (5 bases). CDR3 length equals 19 residues. Germline CDR1 is SGHRS and CDR2 is YFSETQ. The CDR3 sequence: CASSLGQGFFMGARTGAFF. CDR3 nucleotide sequence: TGCGCCAGCAGCTTGGGCCAGGGCTTCTTTATGGGAGCTAGGACTGGAGCTTTCTTT.

This clonotype was counted ten times or more. V is TRBV2 and J is TRBJ2-5; D unresolved. The V and J ends lost 3 bases and 5 bases respectively, with 10 bases between them. The germline gives CDR1 SNHLY, CDR2 FYNNEI. The CDR3 runs 13 residues. CDR3 in amino acids: CASSDVHRETQYF. DNA for the CDR3: TGTGCCAGCAGTGACGTCCATCGGGAGACCCAGTACTTC.

The J gene is TRBJ1-2, the V gene TRBV4-1; the D gene is possibly TRBD1 (5 bases). Germline CDR1 MGHRA, CDR2 YSYEKL. V dropped 2 bases and J dropped 4 bases, with 11 bases sitting between them. The CDR3 length is 14 residues. DNA for the CDR3: TGCGCCAGCAGCCAAACGGGACCCAGCTATGGCTACACCTTC. It translates to CASSQTGPSYGYTF.

The chain joins TRBV20-1 to TRBJ2-1; 11 bases fit TRBD2. This CDR3 contains 16 residues. The germline CDR1 and CDR2 sequences are DFQATT and SNEGSKA (reference sequence). V shed 1 base and J 4 bases; nucleotides not matched to a gene: 6. In nucleotides, the CDR3 is TGCAGTGCTAGAGCCTTAGCGGGGGGGAATTACAATGAGCAGTTCTTC. Its translation: CSARALAGGNYNEQFF.

J is TRBJ2-7 and V is TRBV3-1; 8 nucleotides match TRBD2. The CDR3 runs 16 residues. Germline values: CDR1 LGHDT, CDR2 YNNKEL (reference sequence). V lost 0 bases, J lost 3 bases, and 7 bases stayed unmatched. CDR3 in DNA: TGTGCCAGCAGCCAAGATTCCGGGGGGGCAGTCTACGAGCAGTACTTC. This sequence encodes CASSQDSGGAVYEQYF.

This clonotype was seen a few times. The V call is TRBV18, the J call TRBJ2-5; D is unclear. With the DNA end fitting TRBJ2-1 better, the J assignment may be wrong. The germline gives CDR1 KGHSH, CDR2 LQKENI. CDR3 size: 14 residues. Here the CDR3 reads CASSPESVHNEQFF. The CDR3 region has the DNA TGTGCCAGCTCACCGGAGAGCGTTCACAATGAGCAGTTCTTC.

The sample holds a few counts of this clonotype. The V and J genes are TRBV5-1 and TRBJ2-5, with D possibly being TRBD1 (5 bases). The end of the DNA fits TRBJ2-7 better, so the J call may be wrong. This CDR3 comprises 15 residues. Germline V CDR1 and CDR2: SGHRS, YFSETQ. The CDR3 nucleotides read TGCGCCAGCAGCTTGGTGCCAGGGAAGGCTTACGAGCAGTACTTC. This translates into CASSLVPGKAYEQYF.

This clonotype was found a few times. With a much larger clone just one base away, this may be a read error. The chain couples TRBV12-3 or TRBV12-4 to TRBJ1-2; 7 bases match TRBD1. The CDR3 loop spans 16 amino acids. V gave up 4 bases and J gave up 3 bases; unmatched junction bases: 11. This chain's CDR3 is CASSSHSGTDDYGYTF. The CDR3 DNA reads TGTGCCAGCAGTTCCCACTCCGGGACAGACGACTATGGCTACACCTTC.

This clonotype was seen a handful of times. The chain has TRBV6-2 or TRBV6-3 and TRBJ1-2, with D hard to call. The CDR3 has 14 residues. Germline CDR1 is MNHEY and CDR2 is SVGEGT. Deletions cut 4 bases from V and 7 bases from J, with 16 bases between. The CDR3 nucleotides read TGTGCCAGCAGTTCCGGTCAGATTCCTGCTGGCTACACCTTC. This translates into CASSSGQIPAGYTF.

A single count supports this clonotype. This sequence joins TRBV7-2 and TRBJ1-1; 10 bases align to TRBD1. The CDR3 length is 12 residues. J gave up 11 bases and V 5 bases, and 5 bases lay outside the gene matches. Germline V gene sequence: CDR1 SGHTA, CDR2 FQGNSA. The CDR3 nucleotides read TGTGCCAGCAGCCGGGACAGGGGTAACGCTTTCTTT. Residues: CASSRDRGNAFF.

This chain joins TRBV10-3 and TRBJ1-1; tentative D call: TRBD1 (6 bases). The germline V and J ends were trimmed by 3 bases and 4 bases, with 15 bases remaining between them. Germline CDR1 and CDR2: ENHRY and SYGVKD. The CDR3 covers 15 residues. The CDR3 reads CAISERTERGTEAFF. In nucleotides, the CDR3 is TGTGCCATCAGTGAAAGGACAGAGAGGGGCACTGAAGCTTTCTTT.

The table lists this clonotype with a few counts. The chain recombines TRBV7-3 with TRBJ1-4; tentative D call: TRBD1 (6 bases). Germline CDR1 is SGHTA and CDR2 is FQGTGA. V lost 5 bases and J 0 bases, leaving 13 bases between the germline ends. The CDR3 length is 16 residues. CDR3 loop: CASSHNTGSTNEKLFF. CDR3 DNA: TGTGCCAGCAGCCATAATACAGGGTCAACTAATGAAAAACTGTTTTTT.

V and J are TRBV12-3 or TRBV12-4 and TRBJ1-5, with D possibly TRBD1 on 5 matching bases. The CDR3 consists of 15 residues. V was trimmed by 0 bases and J by 3 bases, leaving 9 bases between them. Here the CDR3 DNA reads TGTGCCAGCAGTTTAGCTGGGGGATCCAATCAGCCCCAGCATTTT. It is translated as CASSLAGGSNQPQHF.

This clonotype was found many times. V gene TRBV3-1 combines with J gene TRBJ2-5; 12 nucleotides align to TRBD2. The CDR3 extends over 17 amino acids. The ends lost 4 bases at V and 4 bases at J; junction bases unmatched: 10. Per germline, CDR1 LGHDT and CDR2 YNNKEL (reference sequence). The CDR3 sequence is CASSRLRTSGEPETQYF. CDR3 DNA sequence: TGTGCCAGCAGCCGGCTACGGACTAGCGGGGAGCCAGAGACCCAGTACTTC.

The chain is built from TRBV11-2 and TRBJ2-1; 8 bases are a match to TRBD2. The CDR3 covers 14 residues. Losses at the gene ends were 5 bases for V and 4 bases for J; bases not matched to a gene: 4. Germline CDR1 SGHAT, CDR2 FQNNGV. The chain's CDR3 is CASSPGGRYNEQFF. The CDR3 nucleotides are TGTGCCAGCAGCCCGGGGGGGCGGTACAATGAGCAGTTCTTC.

The rearrangement joins TRBV7-2 to TRBJ1-6; D call uncertain. Germline loops: CDR1 SGHTA, CDR2 FQGNSA. Trimming pared 2 bases from V and 7 bases from J, leaving 6 bases between. This CDR3 comprises 13 residues. CDR3 DNA: TGTGCCAGCAGCTTATCTATGAATTCACCCCTCCACTTT. This gives the protein CASSLSMNSPLHF. The full variable domain, with the rest looked up from reference TRBV7-2 and TRBJ1-6, is GAGVSQSPSNKVTEKGKDVELRCDPISGHTALYWYRQSLGQGLEFLIYFQGNSAPDKSGLPSDRFSAERTGGSVSTLTIQRTQQEDSAVYLCASSLSMNSPLHFGNGTRLTVT.